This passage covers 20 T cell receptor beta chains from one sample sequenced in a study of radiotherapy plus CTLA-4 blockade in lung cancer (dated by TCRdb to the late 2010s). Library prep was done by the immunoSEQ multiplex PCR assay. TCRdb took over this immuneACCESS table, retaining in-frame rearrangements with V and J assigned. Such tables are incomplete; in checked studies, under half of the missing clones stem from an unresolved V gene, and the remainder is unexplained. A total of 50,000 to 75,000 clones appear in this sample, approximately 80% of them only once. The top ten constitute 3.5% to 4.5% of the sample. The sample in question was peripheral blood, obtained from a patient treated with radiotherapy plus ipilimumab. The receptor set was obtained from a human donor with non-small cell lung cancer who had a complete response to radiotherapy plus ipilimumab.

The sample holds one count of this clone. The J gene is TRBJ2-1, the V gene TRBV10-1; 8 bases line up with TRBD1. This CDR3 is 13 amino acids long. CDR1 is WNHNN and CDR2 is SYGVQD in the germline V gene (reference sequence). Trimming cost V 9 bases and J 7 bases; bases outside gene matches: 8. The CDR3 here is CARGTGPPNEQFF. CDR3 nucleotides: TGCGCCAGGGGGACAGGCCCCCCAAATGAGCAGTTCTTC.

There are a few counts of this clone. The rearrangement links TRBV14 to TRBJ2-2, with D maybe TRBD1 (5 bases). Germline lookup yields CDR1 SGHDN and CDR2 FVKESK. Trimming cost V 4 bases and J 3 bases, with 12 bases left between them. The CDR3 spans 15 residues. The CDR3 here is CASSRQNQYTGELFF. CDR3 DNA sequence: TGTGCCAGCAGCCGACAGAATCAATACACCGGGGAGCTGTTTTTT.

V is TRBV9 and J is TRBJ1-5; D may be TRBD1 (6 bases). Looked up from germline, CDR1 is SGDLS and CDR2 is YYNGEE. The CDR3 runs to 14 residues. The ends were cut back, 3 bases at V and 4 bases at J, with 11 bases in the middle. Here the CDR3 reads CASSATGNNQPQHF. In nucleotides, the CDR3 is TGTGCCAGCAGCGCCACAGGGAATAATCAGCCCCAGCATTTT.

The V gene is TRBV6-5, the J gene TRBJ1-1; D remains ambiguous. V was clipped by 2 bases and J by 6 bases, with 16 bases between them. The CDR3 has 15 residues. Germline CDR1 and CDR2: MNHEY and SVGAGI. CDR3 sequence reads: CASSYEAPKTSEAFF. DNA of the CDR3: TGTGCCAGCAGTTACGAGGCGCCAAAGACGTCTGAAGCTTTCTTT.

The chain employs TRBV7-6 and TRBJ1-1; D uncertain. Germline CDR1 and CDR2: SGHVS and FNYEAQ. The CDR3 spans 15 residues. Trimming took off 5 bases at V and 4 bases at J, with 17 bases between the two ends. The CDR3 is CASSPPREVSTEAFF. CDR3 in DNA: TGTGCCAGCAGCCCACCCCGGGAGGTGAGCACTGAAGCTTTCTTT.

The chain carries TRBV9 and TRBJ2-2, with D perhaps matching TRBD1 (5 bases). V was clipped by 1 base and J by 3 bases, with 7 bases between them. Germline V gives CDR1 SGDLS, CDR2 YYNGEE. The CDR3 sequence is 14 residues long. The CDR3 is CASSVQGHTGELFF. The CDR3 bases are TGTGCCAGCAGCGTACAGGGCCACACCGGGGAGCTGTTTTTT.

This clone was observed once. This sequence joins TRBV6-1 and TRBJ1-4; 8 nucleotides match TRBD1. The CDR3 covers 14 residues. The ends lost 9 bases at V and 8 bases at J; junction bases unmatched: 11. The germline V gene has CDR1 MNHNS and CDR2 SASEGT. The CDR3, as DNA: TGTGCCAGTGACTTGACAGGGGCAGGGGAAAAACTGTTTTTT. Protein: CASDLTGAGEKLFF.

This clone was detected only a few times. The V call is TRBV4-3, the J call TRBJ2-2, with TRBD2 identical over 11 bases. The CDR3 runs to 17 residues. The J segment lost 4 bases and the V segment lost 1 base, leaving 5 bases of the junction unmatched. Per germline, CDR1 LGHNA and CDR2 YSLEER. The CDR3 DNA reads TGCGCCAGCAGCCAAGGACTAGCGGGATCTGGCACCGGGGAGCTGTTTTTT. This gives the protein CASSQGLAGSGTGELFF.

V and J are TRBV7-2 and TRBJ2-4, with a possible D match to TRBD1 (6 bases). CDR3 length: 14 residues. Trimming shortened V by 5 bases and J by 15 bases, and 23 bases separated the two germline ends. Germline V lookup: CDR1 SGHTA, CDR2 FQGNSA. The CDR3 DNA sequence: TGTGCCAGCAGCCTAGAATGGGCCACAGGGCGAGGGTACTTC. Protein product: CASSLEWATGRGYF.

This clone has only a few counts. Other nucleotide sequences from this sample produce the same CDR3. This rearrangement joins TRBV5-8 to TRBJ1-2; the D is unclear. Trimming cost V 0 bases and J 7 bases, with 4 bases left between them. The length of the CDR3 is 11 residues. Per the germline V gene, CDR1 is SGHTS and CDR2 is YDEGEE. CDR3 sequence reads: CASSLGVGYTF. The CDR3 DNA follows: TGTGCCAGCAGCTTGGGGGTTGGCTACACCTTC.

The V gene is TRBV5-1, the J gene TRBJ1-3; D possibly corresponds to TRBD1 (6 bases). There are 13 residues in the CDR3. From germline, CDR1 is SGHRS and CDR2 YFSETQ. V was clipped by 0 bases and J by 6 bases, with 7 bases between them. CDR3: CASSLGTENTIYF. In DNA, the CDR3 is TGCGCCAGCAGCTTGGGGACAGAAAACACCATATATTTT.

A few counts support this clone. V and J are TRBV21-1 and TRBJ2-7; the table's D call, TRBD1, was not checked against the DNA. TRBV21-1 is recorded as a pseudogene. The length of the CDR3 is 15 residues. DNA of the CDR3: TGTGCCAGCAGCAAAGTACTAGACAGGGGCTACGAGCAGTACGTC. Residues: CASSKVLDRGYEQYV.

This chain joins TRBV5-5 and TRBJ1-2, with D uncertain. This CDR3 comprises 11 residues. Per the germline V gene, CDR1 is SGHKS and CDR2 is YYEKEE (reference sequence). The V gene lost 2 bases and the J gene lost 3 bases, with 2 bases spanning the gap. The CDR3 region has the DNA TGTGCCAGCAGCTTAGACTATGGCTACACCTTC. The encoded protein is CASSLDYGYTF.

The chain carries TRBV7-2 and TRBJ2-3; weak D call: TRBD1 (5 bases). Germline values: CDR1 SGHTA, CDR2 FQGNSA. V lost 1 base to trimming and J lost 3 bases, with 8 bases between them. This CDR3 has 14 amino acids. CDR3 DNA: TGTGCCAGCAGCTTAGGACAGATTACAGATACGCAGTATTTT. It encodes CASSLGQITDTQYF.

Written as DNA, the CDR3 is TGTGCCAGCAGCGCGGGGACAGGAAGTAGCAATCAGCCCCAGCATTTT. Residues: CASSAGTGSSNQPQHF. The V call is TRBV9, the J call TRBJ1-5, with 8 bases matching TRBD1. J was trimmed by 0 bases and V by 3 bases; bases with no gene match: 5. CDR3 length: 16 residues. CDR1 is SGDLS and CDR2 is YYNGEE in the germline V gene.

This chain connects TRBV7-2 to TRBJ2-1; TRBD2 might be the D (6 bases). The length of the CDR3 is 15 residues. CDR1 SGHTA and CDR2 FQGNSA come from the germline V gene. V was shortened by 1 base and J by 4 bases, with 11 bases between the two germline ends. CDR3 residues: CASSLVGTRYNEQFF. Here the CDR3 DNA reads TGTGCCAGCAGCTTAGTAGGGACTCGTTACAATGAGCAGTTCTTC.

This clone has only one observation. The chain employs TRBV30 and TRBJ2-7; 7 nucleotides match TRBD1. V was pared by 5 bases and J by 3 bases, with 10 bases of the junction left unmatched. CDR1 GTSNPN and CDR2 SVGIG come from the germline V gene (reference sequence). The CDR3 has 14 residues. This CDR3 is CAWSSGAGGYEQYF. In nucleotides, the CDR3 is TGTGCCTGGTCTAGTGGGGCAGGGGGCTACGAGCAGTACTTC. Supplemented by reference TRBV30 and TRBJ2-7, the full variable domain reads SQTIHQWPATLVQPVGSPLSLECTVEGTSNPNLYWYRQAAGRGLQLLFYSVGIGQISSEVPQNLSASRPQDRQFILSSKKLLLSDSGFYLCAWSSGAGGYEQYFGPGTRLTVT.

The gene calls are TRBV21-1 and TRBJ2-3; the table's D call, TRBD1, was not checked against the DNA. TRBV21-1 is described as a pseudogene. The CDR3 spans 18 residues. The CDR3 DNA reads TGTGCCAGCAGCACAAGTAGGGTCAGACAGGATTGCACAGATACGCAGTATTTT. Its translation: CASSTSRVRQDCTDTQYF.

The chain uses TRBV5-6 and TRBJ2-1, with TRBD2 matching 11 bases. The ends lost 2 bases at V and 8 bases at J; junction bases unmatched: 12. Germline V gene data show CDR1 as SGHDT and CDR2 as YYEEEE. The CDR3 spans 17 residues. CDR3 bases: TGTGCCAGCAGCTTACCTCTGACTAGCGGGGTAAAGTATGAGCAGTTCTTC. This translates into CASSLPLTSGVKYEQFF.

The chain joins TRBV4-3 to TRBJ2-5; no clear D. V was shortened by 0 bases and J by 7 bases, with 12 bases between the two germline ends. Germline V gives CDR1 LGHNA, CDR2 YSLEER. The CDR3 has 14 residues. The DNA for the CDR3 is TGCGCCAGCAGCCAAGAAGGTAGAGTGGGGACCCAGTACTTC. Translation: CASSQEGRVGTQYF.